These 22 T cell receptor beta chains were all obtained from the same sample, sequenced in a study of OX40 agonist ivuxolimab in advanced cancers. Using immunoSEQ multiplex PCR, the repertoire was profiled, and TCRdb retains in-frame clones only, with some absent. This table has more than 9,000 clones, around 70% appearing once. The sample here was CD4+ or CD8+ T cells sorted from blood, taken in a trial of the OX40 agonist ivuxolimab. All receptors come from an adult with an advanced solid tumor such as melanoma, head and neck, liver or kidney cancer.

The rearrangement uses TRBV7-3 and TRBJ2-7; D gene ambiguous. Germline CDR1 reads SGHTA; CDR2 reads FQGTGA. Trimming shortened V by 2 bases and J by 3 bases, and 14 bases separated the two germline ends. This CDR3 is built from 15 residues. The CDR3, as DNA: TGTGCCAGCAGCTTAGGATCACATCCTCACTACGAGCAGTACTTC. Translation: CASSLGSHPHYEQYF.

This rearrangement joins TRBV7-3 to TRBJ2-7; D assignment may be TRBD1 or TRBD2 (5 bases each). The V end was cut by 4 bases, the J end by 2 bases, with 18 bases between. Germline CDR1 is SGHTA and CDR2 is FQGTGA. This CDR3 region has 16 residues. The CDR3 sequence is CASSSVPGALPYEQYF. The CDR3, as DNA: TGTGCCAGCAGCTCCGTTCCCGGGGCCCTTCCCTACGAGCAGTACTTC.

The chain joins TRBV19 to TRBJ2-7, with 11 positions matching TRBD1. V gave up 6 bases and J gave up 0 bases; unmatched junction bases: 7. The V gene's germline CDR1 is LNHDA and CDR2 SQIVND (reference sequence). The CDR3 consists of 16 residues. This chain's CDR3 is CASRQTGTGGSYEQYF. As DNA, the CDR3 is TGTGCCAGTAGGCAAACCGGGACAGGGGGCTCCTACGAGCAGTACTTC.

J is TRBJ1-5 and V is TRBV4-1, with D unclear. V was pared by 4 bases and J by 6 bases, with 10 bases between. Germline V gene lookup returns CDR1 MGHRA and CDR2 YSYEKL. The CDR3 is made up of 13 amino acids. The chain's CDR3 is CASSPPLAQPQHF. In DNA, the CDR3 is TGCGCCAGCAGCCCGCCTTTGGCTCAGCCCCAGCATTTT.

The V call is TRBV2, the J call TRBJ2-1, with TRBD2 matching 10 bases. The CDR3 is 14 residues long. Germline CDR1 SNHLY, CDR2 FYNNEI. After removal of 6 bases from V and 8 bases from J, the junction contained 7 bases not matched to a gene. The DNA of the CDR3 is TGTGCCAGCAGAACTAGCGGGGACCCCCATGAGCAGTTCTTC. Protein sequence: CASRTSGDPHEQFF.

This chain joins TRBV10-3 and TRBJ2-7; 9 nucleotides align to TRBD2. The CDR3 contains 14 residues. With 4 bases clipped from V and 3 bases from J, the junction kept 4 bases outside the gene matches. Germline V gene data show CDR1 as ENHRY and CDR2 as SYGVKD. CDR3: CAISVGSGSYEQYF. DNA for the CDR3: TGTGCCATCAGTGTAGGTAGCGGGAGCTACGAGCAGTACTTC.

This clone was seen a handful of times. The gene calls are TRBV19 and TRBJ2-5; 10 bases line up with TRBD2. Germline CDR1 is LNHDA and CDR2 is SQIVND (reference sequence). CDR3 size: 19 residues. Trimming cost V 5 bases and J 1 base; bases outside gene matches: 16. For the CDR3, the DNA is TGTGCCAGTAGTCGCATCGCTAGCGGGAGTTCTTTTCGCCAAGAGACCCAGTACTTC. This encodes CASSRIASGSSFRQETQYF.

This clone is classed as medium-sized (0.01 to 0.1%). J is TRBJ2-6 and V is TRBV15; D is ambiguous. The germline CDR1 and CDR2 sequences are LNHNV and YYDKDF (reference sequence). Trimming removed 0 bases from V and 0 bases from J, with 3 bases in between. There are 15 residues in the CDR3. CDR3 sequence: CATSRENSGANVLTF. The DNA for the CDR3 is TGTGCCACCAGCAGAGAAAACTCTGGGGCCAACGTCCTGACTTTC. Full variable domain (remainder filled in from reference TRBV15 and TRBJ2-6): DAMVIQNPRYQVTQFGKPVTLSCSQTLNHNVMYWYQQKSSQAPKLLFHYYDKDFNNEADTPDNFQSRRPNTSFCFLDIRSPGLGDTAMYLCATSRENSGANVLTFGAGSRLTVL.

This sequence joins TRBV5-6 and TRBJ2-7; D may be TRBD2 (6 bases). Germline lookup yields CDR1 SGHDT and CDR2 YYEEEE. This CDR3 has 14 amino acids. The V gene lost 7 bases and the J gene lost 4 bases, with 18 bases spanning the gap. The CDR3 DNA is TGTGCCAGCTCCGGGATTGGGGGGTTATACGAGCAGTACTTC. Amino acids: CASSGIGGLYEQYF.

This clone occurred once. The V call is TRBV6-1, the J call TRBJ2-7, with 7 bases lining up with TRBD1. The CDR3 runs 13 residues. V lost 6 bases, J lost 2 bases, and 4 bases stayed unmatched. Looked up from germline, CDR1 is MNHNS and CDR2 is SASEGT. CDR3 loop: CASSRQGPYEQYF. DNA for the CDR3: TGTGCCAGCAGCCGACAGGGCCCCTACGAGCAGTACTTC.

This clone has a handful of counts. The chain has TRBV25-1 and TRBJ2-1; 9 bases are a match to TRBD2. The CDR3 consists of 15 residues. The V and J ends lost 2 bases and 8 bases, in that order; junction bases with no gene match: 7. Germline V gene sequence: CDR1 MGHDK, CDR2 SYGVNS. CDR3 protein: CASSEGGRAIDEQFF. CDR3 in DNA: TGTGCCAGCAGTGAAGGCGGGAGGGCCATTGATGAGCAGTTCTTC.

The V and J genes are TRBV2 and TRBJ2-2; TRBD1 might be the D (6 bases). The CDR3 loop spans 15 amino acids. Germline V gene data show CDR1 as SNHLY and CDR2 as FYNNEI. The V and J ends lost 10 bases and 1 base respectively, with 16 bases between them. This CDR3 reads CANPVQGKNTGELFF. As DNA, the CDR3 is TGTGCCAACCCCGTTCAGGGGAAGAACACCGGGGAGCTGTTTTTT.

This clone was counted only a few times. The chain employs TRBV7-2 and TRBJ1-2; TRBD1 might be the D (6 bases). V was shortened by 1 base and J by 3 bases, with 15 bases between the two germline ends. This CDR3 is built from 16 residues. CDR1 and CDR2 (germline): SGHTA, FQGNSA. Here the CDR3 reads CASSLDRSGAYYGYTF. Here the CDR3 DNA reads TGTGCCAGCAGCTTAGATCGGTCGGGGGCTTACTATGGCTACACCTTC.

A single count supports this clone. The chain employs TRBV13 and TRBJ2-4; TRBD2 matches 13 bases. The V gene end was trimmed by 3 bases and the J gene end by 2 bases; junction bases not matched to a gene: 10. CDR1 is PRHDT and CDR2 is FYEKMQ in the germline V gene (reference sequence). The CDR3 extends over 19 amino acids. CDR3 in amino acids: CASSFRTSGRGGTKNIQYF. CDR3 DNA sequence: TGTGCCAGCAGCTTTCGGACTAGCGGGAGAGGTGGGACCAAAAACATTCAGTACTTC.

The rearrangement uses TRBV10-1 and TRBJ2-1; D is perhaps TRBD2 (6 bases). The CDR3 has 17 residues. The germline V gene has CDR1 WNHNN and CDR2 SYGVQD (reference sequence). Trimming took 4 bases from V and 4 from J, leaving 20 bases between them. CDR3 sequence reads: CASSAKLNDGSYNEQFF. Here the CDR3 DNA reads TGCGCCAGCAGTGCCAAACTCAATGACGGGAGTTACAATGAGCAGTTCTTC.

The genes are TRBV15 and TRBJ1-3; D perhaps matches TRBD1 (5 bases). The CDR3 spans 12 residues. With 11 bases removed from V and 4 bases from J, the gap between germline ends came to 12 bases. Germline CDR1 reads LNHNV; CDR2 reads YYDKDF (reference sequence). The CDR3 DNA sequence: TGTGCCGCTCAGGGATCCGGAAACACCATATATTTT. It is translated as CAAQGSGNTIYF.

The chain carries TRBV27 and TRBJ1-6; 10 nucleotides agree with TRBD1. CDR3 length equals 14 residues. Germline assignment: CDR1 MNHEY and CDR2 SMNVEV (reference sequence). V trimming: 8 bases; J trimming: 10 bases; junction bases outside the gene matches: 8. CDR3 coding DNA: TGTGCCAGCGGCCGATCGACAGGGGGCTCACCCCTCCACTTT. The encoded protein is CASGRSTGGSPLHF.

This chain connects TRBV11-2 to TRBJ2-1; TRBD2 matches 10 bases. Germline loops: CDR1 SGHAT, CDR2 FQNNGV. The CDR3 extends over 16 amino acids. The J segment lost 5 bases and the V segment lost 0 bases, leaving 4 bases of the junction unmatched. The CDR3 nucleotides read TGTGCCAGCAGCTTAGACACTAGCGGGACCCACAATGAGCAGTTCTTC. It codes for CASSLDTSGTHNEQFF.

The chain is built from TRBV27 and TRBJ1-5, with D possibly TRBD1 on 5 matching bases. Germline V gene sequence: CDR1 MNHEY, CDR2 SMNVEV (reference sequence). The CDR3 extends over 16 amino acids. The V end lost 5 bases, the J end lost 4 bases, and 18 bases lay between the germline ends. In nucleotides, the CDR3 is TGTGCCAGCAGTCCCCGACGGGACCTGAAAAATCAGCCCCAGCATTTT. Translating it yields CASSPRRDLKNQPQHF.

This clone was recorded once. V usage is TRBV27 and J usage is TRBJ2-5; no definite D call. Germline V CDR1 and CDR2: MNHEY, SMNVEV (reference sequence). There are 15 residues in the CDR3. V shed 7 bases and J shed 2 bases, with 17 bases lying between them. CDR3 loop: CASTRFPYNQETQYF. For the CDR3, the DNA is TGTGCCAGCACCCGTTTCCCCTACAATCAAGAGACCCAGTACTTC.

In nucleotides, the CDR3 is TGTGCCAGCAGTCCTAGACAGGGAAAGACCCAGTACTTC. It encodes CASSPRQGKTQYF. The chain has TRBV6-4 and TRBJ2-5; 7 bases are shared with TRBD1. This CDR3 has 13 residues. The ends lost 5 bases at V and 6 bases at J; junction bases unmatched: 6. CDR1 and CDR2 from the germline V gene are MRHNA and SNTAGT.

In its sample, this clone was seen once. The chain links TRBV12-5 to TRBJ2-1; 9 nucleotides align to TRBD1. This CDR3 region has 17 residues. CDR1 and CDR2 from the germline V gene are LGHNT and FRNRAP. Trimming removed 1 base from V and 8 bases from J; junction bases left unmatched: 12. Written as DNA, the CDR3 is TGTGCTAGTGGTTTGGATTACCGGGACAGGGTCAACGATGAGCAGTTCTTC. Its protein is CASGLDYRDRVNDEQFF.